This passage covers 21 T cell receptor beta chains from one sample sequenced in a study of shared clonotypes between healthy human individuals. Naive CD8 cells, CD45RO-negative and positively selected for CCR7, excluded terminally differentiated effector memory CD45RA+ cells. Here immunoSEQ multiplex PCR was the method, and the copy in TCRdb shows in-frame clones only, minus some. In the table there are a few hundred thousand clones, around 95% of which are singletons. Sequenced input: naive CD8+ T cells sorted from blood. The receptors were sampled from a woman in her 30s in good health.

The rearrangement links TRBV4-1 to TRBJ2-7, with 10 nucleotides matching TRBD2. There are 14 residues in the CDR3. Germline trimming cut 4 bases from V and 6 bases from J; bases unmatched to any gene: 6. Germline CDR1 reads MGHRA; CDR2 reads YSYEKL. The CDR3 region has the DNA TGCGCCAGCAGCCTCTCCGGGACTAGCGTCGAGCAGTACTTC. This translates into CASSLSGTSVEQYF.

The chain uses TRBV11-3 and TRBJ2-1; no firm D call. The germline V gene encodes CDR1 SGHNT and CDR2 YENEEA. The CDR3 length is 13 residues. V dropped 1 base and J dropped 5 bases, with 6 bases sitting between them. The CDR3: CASSLGWDNEQFF. The CDR3 DNA sequence: TGTGCCAGCAGCTTAGGGTGGGACAATGAGCAGTTCTTC. Supplemented by reference TRBV11-3 and TRBJ2-1, the full variable domain reads EAGVVQSPRYKIIEKKQPVAFWCNPISGHNTLYWYLQNLGQGPELLIRYENEEAVDDSQLPKDRFSAERLKGVDSTLKIQPAELGDSAVYLCASSLGWDNEQFFGPGTRLTVL.

The chain carries TRBV14 and TRBJ2-7, with 8 bases identical to TRBD1. J lost 6 bases, V lost 4 bases, and 5 bases had no gene match. There are 13 residues in the CDR3. Per germline, CDR1 SGHDN and CDR2 FVKESK. The CDR3 sequence is CASSPGTGTEQYF. In DNA, the CDR3 is TGTGCCAGCAGCCCCGGGACAGGCACCGAGCAGTACTTC.

This sequence joins TRBV13 and TRBJ2-1; 12 positions agree with TRBD1. With V trimmed by 5 bases and J by 9 bases, 5 bases remained unmatched. The CDR3 sequence is 14 residues long. Germline V gene data show CDR1 as PRHDT and CDR2 as FYEKMQ (reference sequence). CDR3 nucleotide sequence: TGTGCCAGCAGCAGCGGGACAGGGGGCTTTGAGCAGTTCTTC. It yields the protein CASSSGTGGFEQFF.

This clone was recorded only once. J is TRBJ2-7 and V is TRBV19; TRBD1 agrees at 9 bases. This CDR3 is built from 17 residues. CDR1 and CDR2 (germline): LNHDA, SQIVND (reference sequence). V lost 4 bases to trimming and J lost 2 bases; unmatched junction nucleotides: 12. The CDR3 region is CASSTLIPGQGAYEQYF. The CDR3 DNA reads as TGTGCCAGTAGTACACTCATTCCGGGACAGGGAGCCTACGAGCAGTACTTC.

The V call is TRBV13, the J call TRBJ2-7; D is possibly TRBD2 (5 bases). This CDR3 is 14 amino acids long. Germline V gene lookup returns CDR1 PRHDT and CDR2 FYEKMQ (reference sequence). Trimming left V 0 bases short and J 5 bases short, with 11 bases between. In DNA form, the CDR3 reads TGTGCCAGCAGCTTAGGCCTTGCGGGTCACGAGCAGTACTTC. Amino acid sequence: CASSLGLAGHEQYF.

The chain carries TRBV13 and TRBJ2-1; the D is unclear. CDR1 PRHDT and CDR2 FYEKMQ come from the germline V gene (reference sequence). V was clipped by 6 bases and J by 6 bases, with 9 bases between them. This CDR3 spans 12 amino acids. The CDR3 loop reads CASRTLGNEQFF. CDR3 nucleotides: TGTGCCAGCAGAACTTTAGGCAATGAGCAGTTCTTC. The complete variable domain, with remaining parts taken from reference TRBV13 and TRBJ2-1, reads AAGVIQSPRHLIKEKRETATLKCYPIPRHDTVYWYQQGPGQDPQFLISFYEKMQSDKGSIPDRFSAQQFSDYHSELNMSSLELGDSALYFCASRTLGNEQFFGPGTRLTVL.

This rearrangement joins TRBV6-4 to TRBJ1-1; D uncertain. Germline CDR1 MRHNA, CDR2 SNTAGT. The CDR3 sequence is 14 residues long. Trimming stripped 3 bases from V and 4 bases from J, with 12 bases between. CDR3 sequence: CASSELGWGTEAFF. CDR3 nucleotide sequence: TGTGCCAGCAGTGAACTGGGGTGGGGCACTGAAGCTTTCTTT.

This chain links TRBV6-6 with TRBJ1-5; 10 bases agree with TRBD1. Germline CDR1 and CDR2: MNHNY and SVGAGI (reference sequence). This CDR3 has 16 amino acids. The junction had 11 bases not matched to a gene; V was cut back by 5 bases and J by 7 bases. CDR3 in amino acids: CASSDWTGGRGQPQHF. Written as DNA, the CDR3 is TGTGCCAGCAGTGACTGGACAGGGGGAAGGGGCCAGCCCCAGCATTTT.

The chain employs TRBV28 and TRBJ1-2, with D maybe TRBD1 (6 bases). Between the trimmed V and J ends, which lost 1 base and 2 bases, there was a span of 14 bases. The CDR3 is 16 residues long. The germline V gene has CDR1 MDHEN and CDR2 SYDVKM. CDR3 loop: CASSLYPGEDNYGYTF. CDR3 nucleotide sequence: TGTGCCAGCAGTTTATATCCAGGGGAGGACAACTATGGCTACACCTTC.

The chain couples TRBV7-9 to TRBJ2-3; the match to TRBD2 covers 7 bases. The CDR3 length is 17 residues. The ends lost 1 base at V and 3 bases at J; junction bases unmatched: 10. Germline-derived CDR1 and CDR2 are SEHNR and FQNEAQ (reference sequence). CDR3 region: CASSLGGLVRDTDTQYF. CDR3 bases: TGTGCCAGCAGCTTAGGAGGACTAGTAAGGGATACAGATACGCAGTATTTT.

The chain combines TRBV28 with TRBJ2-1; D ambiguous. The germline V and J ends were trimmed by 8 bases and 0 bases, with 11 bases remaining between them. This CDR3 comprises 14 residues. CDR1 is MDHEN and CDR2 is SYDVKM in the germline V gene. The CDR3 spells CASRSTGSYNEQFF. The CDR3 DNA reads TGTGCCAGCCGAAGCACTGGCTCCTACAATGAGCAGTTCTTC.

The chain is built from TRBV7-8 and TRBJ1-3; D ambiguous. The V gene lost 6 bases and the J gene lost 1 base, with 13 bases spanning the gap. This CDR3 region has 15 residues. Looked up from germline, CDR1 is SGHVS and CDR2 is FQNEAQ. DNA for the CDR3: TGTGCCAGCAGTGGACGGGAGGGTTCTGGAAACACCATATATTTT. This translates into CASSGREGSGNTIYF.

This chain connects TRBV19 to TRBJ2-5; 10 nucleotides agree with TRBD1. Germline V lookup: CDR1 LNHDA, CDR2 SQIVND (reference sequence). The V and J ends lost 3 bases and 3 bases, in that order; junction bases with no gene match: 1. This CDR3 region has 14 residues. Written as DNA, the CDR3 is TGTGCCAGTAGTATGGGGACAGGGGAAGAGACCCAGTACTTC. Translated, it gives CASSMGTGEETQYF.

This clone was detected only once. The sample contains more than one DNA sequence encoding this CDR3. V and J are TRBV4-1 and TRBJ2-5; D not certain. V shed 0 bases and J shed 3 bases, with 5 bases lying between them. CDR3 size: 13 residues. Germline values: CDR1 MGHRA, CDR2 YSYEKL. CDR3 sequence: CASSQDVEETQYF. The CDR3 DNA reads TGCGCCAGCAGCCAAGATGTGGAAGAGACCCAGTACTTC.

The gene calls are TRBV28 and TRBJ2-5, with TRBD2 matching 11 bases. V shed 6 bases, J shed 4 bases, and the junction held 7 bases outside the gene matches. There are 15 residues in the CDR3. CDR1 MDHEN and CDR2 SYDVKM come from the germline V gene. The CDR3 bases are TGTGCCAGCAGCCTAACTAGCGGGAGTCGAGAGACCCAGTACTTC. This codes for CASSLTSGSRETQYF.

The chain recombines TRBV7-9 with TRBJ2-7; 10 nucleotides line up with TRBD1. CDR1 and CDR2 (germline): SEHNR, FQNEAQ (reference sequence). The J segment lost 2 bases and the V segment lost 5 bases, leaving 9 bases of the junction unmatched. The CDR3 is made up of 16 amino acids. CDR3: CASSHAPGQGPYEQYF. CDR3 coding DNA: TGTGCCAGCAGCCACGCCCCGGGACAGGGGCCCTACGAGCAGTACTTC.

The genes are TRBV2 and TRBJ1-2; D is undetermined. The CDR3 spans 13 residues. Trimming shortened V by 10 bases and J by 0 bases, and 12 bases separated the two germline ends. The germline CDR1 and CDR2 sequences are SNHLY and FYNNEI. The CDR3 loop reads CATGNPTNYGYTF. CDR3 sequence (DNA): TGTGCCACTGGGAATCCTACTAACTATGGCTACACCTTC.

With respect to this clone: The DNA is omitted, as the CDR3 cannot be located on it reliably, and the CDR3 follows TCRdb's listing. This chain joins TRBV28 and TRBJ2-2. Germline CDR1 is MDHEN and CDR2 is SYDVKM. The length of the CDR3 is 14 amino acids, counting both ends. The CDR3 protein is CASSLQGGPGSCFF.

The V call is TRBV11-3, the J call TRBJ2-1, with 8 bases lining up with TRBD2. The CDR3 extends over 15 amino acids. Germline assignment: CDR1 SGHNT and CDR2 YENEEA. The J segment lost 10 bases and the V segment lost 5 bases, leaving 13 bases of the junction unmatched. CDR3 sequence: CASSPGTSSRTEQFF. Here the CDR3 DNA reads TGTGCCAGCAGCCCCGGGACTAGTTCTCGGACCGAGCAGTTCTTC.

The count of this clone is one. The rearrangement links TRBV29-1 to TRBJ1-2; 7 nucleotides match TRBD1. Germline V gives CDR1 SQVTM, CDR2 ANQGSEA. Trimming at V came to 7 bases and at J to 3 bases, leaving 11 bases not matched to a gene. CDR3 length equals 14 residues. The CDR3 loop reads CSAMAGTEDYGYTF. CDR3 sequence (DNA): TGCAGCGCTATGGCGGGGACAGAGGACTATGGCTACACCTTC.